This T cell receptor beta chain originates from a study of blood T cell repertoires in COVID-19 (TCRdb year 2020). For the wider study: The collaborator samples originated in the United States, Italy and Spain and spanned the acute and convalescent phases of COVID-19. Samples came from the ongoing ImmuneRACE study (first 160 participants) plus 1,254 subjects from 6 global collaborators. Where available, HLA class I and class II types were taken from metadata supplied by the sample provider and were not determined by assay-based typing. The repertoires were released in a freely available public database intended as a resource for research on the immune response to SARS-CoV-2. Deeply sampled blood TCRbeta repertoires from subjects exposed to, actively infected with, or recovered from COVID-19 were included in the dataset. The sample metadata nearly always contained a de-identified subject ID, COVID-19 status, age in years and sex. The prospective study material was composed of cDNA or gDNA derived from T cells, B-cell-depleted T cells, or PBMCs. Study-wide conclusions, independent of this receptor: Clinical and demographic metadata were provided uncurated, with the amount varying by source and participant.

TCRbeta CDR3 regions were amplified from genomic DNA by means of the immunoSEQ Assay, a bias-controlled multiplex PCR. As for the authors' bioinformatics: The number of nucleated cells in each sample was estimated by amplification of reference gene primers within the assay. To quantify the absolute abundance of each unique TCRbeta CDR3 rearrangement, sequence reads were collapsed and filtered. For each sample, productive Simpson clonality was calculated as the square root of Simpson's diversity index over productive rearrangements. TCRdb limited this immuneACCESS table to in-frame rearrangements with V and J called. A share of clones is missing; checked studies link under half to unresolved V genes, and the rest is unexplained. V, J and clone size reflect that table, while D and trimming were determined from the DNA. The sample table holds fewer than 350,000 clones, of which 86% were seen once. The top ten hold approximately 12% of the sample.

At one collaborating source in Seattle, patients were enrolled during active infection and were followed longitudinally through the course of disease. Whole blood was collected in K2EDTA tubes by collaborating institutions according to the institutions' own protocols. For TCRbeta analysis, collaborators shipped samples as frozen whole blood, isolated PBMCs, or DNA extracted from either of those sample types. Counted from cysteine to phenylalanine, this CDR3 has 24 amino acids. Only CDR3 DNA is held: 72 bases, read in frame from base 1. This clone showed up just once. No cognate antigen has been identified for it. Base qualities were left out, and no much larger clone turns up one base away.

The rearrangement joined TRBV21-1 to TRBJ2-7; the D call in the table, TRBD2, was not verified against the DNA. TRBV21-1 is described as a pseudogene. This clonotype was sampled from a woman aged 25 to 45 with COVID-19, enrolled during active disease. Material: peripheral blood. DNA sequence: TGTGCCAGCAGCAAACGAAGATCCCTTGGTTGGCAACGACTTAATGGCGTGGTGATCTACGAGCAGTACTTC. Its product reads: CASSKRRSLGWQRLNGVVIYEQYF.